Listed here are 14 T cell receptor beta chains from one sample, sequenced in a study of Ad26.COV2.S vaccination and SARS-CoV-2 variants. Assay: immunoSEQ multiplex PCR; the TCRdb copy retains only in-frame clones and omits some. The repertoire has about 380,000 clones, about four fifths of them found once; the top ten carry around 7%. Treatment of the sample: some 19 received Ad26.COV2.S at low or high dose, single or two shots; 5 received placebo; per-sample allocation not given. Specimens were obtained on day 63 following the first vaccine or placebo injection. Sequencing used peripheral blood, obtained in a trial of Ad26.COV2.S vaccine versus placebo. These receptors came from a person aged 18-65 years who received the Ad26.COV2.S COVID-19 vaccine or a placebo.

Only a few counts were recorded for this clone. V usage is TRBV18 and J usage is TRBJ1-2, with D perhaps matching TRBD1 (5 bases). Germline CDR1 is KGHSH and CDR2 is LQKENI. V was shortened by 3 bases and J by 1 base, with 18 bases between the two germline ends. The CDR3 sequence is 17 residues long. In DNA, the CDR3 is TGTGCCAGCTCACCCCGGCAGGGAGCCTTTAATAACTATGGCTACACCTTC. Amino acids: CASSPRQGAFNNYGYTF.

This clone was recorded only once. The CDR3 DNA is TGCAGCGCCACCGGGACAGGGGACTATGGCTACACCTTC. Residues: CSATGTGDYGYTF. The rearrangement links TRBV29-1 to TRBJ1-2, with 10 nucleotides matching TRBD1. The length of the CDR3 is 13 residues. J gave up 3 bases and V 7 bases, and 5 bases lay outside the gene matches. CDR1 is SQVTM, CDR2 ANQGSEA, per germline.

The chain links TRBV5-1 to TRBJ1-1, with a weak D call TRBD1 (5 bases). CDR1 and CDR2 from the germline V gene are SGHRS and YFSETQ. V shed 3 bases and J shed 4 bases, with 10 bases lying between them. This CDR3 is 13 amino acids long. The CDR3 here is CASSSGQGTEAFF. CDR3 nucleotides: TGCGCCAGCAGCTCCGGGCAGGGCACTGAAGCTTTCTTT.

V and J are TRBV18 and TRBJ2-5; TRBD1 or TRBD2 may be the D gene (5 bases each). Trimming pared 2 bases from V and 4 bases from J, leaving 8 bases between. CDR3 size: 13 residues. The germline gives CDR1 KGHSH, CDR2 LQKENI. The CDR3 region has the DNA TGTGCCAGCTCACCAGGTGGGGGAGAGACCCAGTACTTC. Amino acid sequence: CASSPGGGETQYF.

The chain joins TRBV4-1 to TRBJ2-6; D gene unclear. Looked up from germline, CDR1 is MGHRA and CDR2 is YSYEKL. V was cut by 1 base and J by 3 bases, with 10 bases left in between. There are 16 residues in the CDR3. DNA for the CDR3: TGCGCCAGCAGCCAAGGGCGTGGGTTTGGGGCCAACGTCCTGACTTTC. Translation: CASSQGRGFGANVLTF.

The rearrangement links TRBV5-1 to TRBJ1-5; D may be TRBD1 (6 bases). The germline V gene encodes CDR1 SGHRS and CDR2 YFSETQ. With 2 bases removed from V and 0 bases from J, the gap between germline ends came to 15 bases. This CDR3 region has 17 residues. The DNA for the CDR3 is TGCGCCAGCAGCTTAGGGGGGGGCCCCAATAGCAATCAGCCCCAGCATTTT. It specifies CASSLGGGPNSNQPQHF.

Here the CDR3 DNA reads TGTGCCAGCAGCTTGGCGGGGAGTCCAGATACGCAGTATTTT. Its translation: CASSLAGSPDTQYF. The chain joins TRBV7-2 to TRBJ2-3, with a tentative D call TRBD2 (6 bases). Germline-derived CDR1 and CDR2 are SGHTA and FQGNSA. CDR3 size: 14 residues. The germline V and J ends were trimmed by 3 bases and 4 bases, with 11 bases remaining between them.

The V and J genes are TRBV6-2 or TRBV6-3 and TRBJ1-5; no definite D call. This CDR3 comprises 15 residues. Germline V gene lookup returns CDR1 MNHEY and CDR2 SVGEGT. Trimming removed 5 bases from V and 0 bases from J, with 11 bases in between. CDR3 nucleotides: TGTGCCAGCAGTCGGACCCCGCATAGCAATCAGCCCCAGCATTTT. Amino acid sequence: CASSRTPHSNQPQHF.

The V and J genes are TRBV2 and TRBJ1-5; the match to TRBD1 covers 10 bases. The V segment lost 5 bases and the J segment 5 bases; nucleotides outside the gene matches: 6. The V gene's germline CDR1 is SNHLY and CDR2 FYNNEI. CDR3 length: 15 residues. The CDR3 protein is CASSFDRGLYQPQHF. The CDR3 bases are TGTGCCAGCAGTTTTGACAGGGGGCTATATCAGCCCCAGCATTTT.

The chain combines TRBV30 with TRBJ1-5, with D tentatively TRBD1 (5 bases). CDR3 length: 13 amino acids. Looked up from germline, CDR1 is GTSNPN and CDR2 is SVGIG (reference sequence). Trimming cost V 2 bases and J 5 bases, with 10 bases left between them. The CDR3 region is CAWSLGVDQPQHF. The DNA of the CDR3 is TGTGCCTGGAGTTTAGGGGTAGATCAGCCCCAGCATTTT.

The rearrangement links TRBV5-1 to TRBJ1-3; D unclear. Per the germline V gene, CDR1 is SGHRS and CDR2 is YFSETQ. CDR3 size: 15 residues. Trimming pared 2 bases from V and 4 bases from J, leaving 13 bases between. Here the CDR3 DNA reads TGCGCCAGCAGCTTTATTCCTGCGTTAGGAAACACCATATATTTT. Translated: CASSFIPALGNTIYF.

In its sample, this clone was seen once. The chain recombines TRBV7-9 with TRBJ2-5; D not resolved. Trimming shortened V by 1 base and J by 2 bases, and 11 bases separated the two germline ends. The CDR3 covers 15 residues. Per germline, CDR1 SEHNR and CDR2 FQNEAQ (reference sequence). The CDR3 DNA follows: TGTGCCAGCAGCTTAGTAGGCAGGCTTCAAGAGACCCAGTACTTC. Translating gives CASSLVGRLQETQYF.

The chain recombines TRBV5-4 with TRBJ1-2, with D possibly being TRBD1 (5 bases). CDR1 is SGHNT and CDR2 is YYREEE in the germline V gene (reference sequence). V was trimmed by 3 bases and J by 4 bases, leaving 13 bases between them. The CDR3 contains 14 residues. CDR3 sequence reads: CASSSLQGIYGYTF. The CDR3 DNA follows: TGTGCCAGCAGCTCACTCCAGGGAATCTATGGCTACACCTTC. The full variable domain, completed using reference TRBV5-4 and TRBJ1-2, is ETGVTQSPTHLIKTRGQQVTLRCSSQSGHNTVSWYQQALGQGPQFIFQYYREEENGRGNFPPRFSGLQFPNYSSELNVNALELDDSALYLCASSSLQGIYGYTFGSGTRLTVV.

This clone has just one count. V gene TRBV27 combines with J gene TRBJ1-5, with D hard to call. V shed 4 bases and J shed 3 bases, with 10 bases lying between them. This CDR3 comprises 14 residues. Germline CDR1 MNHEY, CDR2 SMNVEV (reference sequence). CDR3 protein: CASSSFPSNQPQHF. The CDR3 DNA is TGTGCCAGCAGTTCCTTCCCTTCCAATCAGCCCCAGCATTTT.